These T cell receptor beta chains were read from a single sample in a study of tumor-infiltrating lymphocytes in localized non-small cell lung cancer. Profiled with immunoSEQ multiplex PCR; TCRdb holds only in-frame clones, not every one. The data contain some 15,000 clones, 65% to 80% of them singletons. Sequencing was carried out using lung tumor tissue. These TCRs come from a human donor with non-small cell lung cancer. Both conserved end residues are part of each CDR3. The D gene is left open where the match is weak. Not all rows give a size; the values are once, few, many and, for expanded clones, a class.

CDR3 protein	CDR3 DNA	J gene	D gene	clone size	V gene
CASSLRTDGVGELFF	TGCGCCAGCAGCTTGAGGACAGATGGGGTCGGGGAGCTGTTTTTT	TRBJ2-2	NA	few	TRBV5-1
CASSPGLAGGFYNEQFF	TGCGCCAGCAGTCCGGGACTAGCGGGGGGATTCTACAATGAGCAGTTCTTC	TRBJ2-1	TRBD2	NA	TRBV5-1
CASSFGLFYEQYF	TGTGCCAGCAGCTTCGGTCTCTTCTACGAGCAGTACTTC	TRBJ2-7	NA	few	TRBV7-2
CASSFAPNQPQHF	TGCGCCAGCAGCTTTGCCCCCAATCAGCCCCAGCATTTT	TRBJ1-5	NA	NA	TRBV5-1
CASSLGLGGRRTNEKLFF	TGTGCCAGCAGCTTGGGTTTGGGGGGGAGAAGGACTAATGAAAAACTGTTTTTT	TRBJ1-4	NA	NA	TRBV7-8
CASSLAPGPYEQYF	TGTGCCAGCAGCTTAGCGCCAGGGCCCTACGAGCAGTACTTC	TRBJ2-7	NA	NA	TRBV7-8
CASSDGQNTGELFF	TGTGCCAGCAGTGACGGCCAGAACACCGGGGAGCTGTTTTTT	TRBJ2-2	NA	NA	TRBV6-4
CASSVDGGREKLFF	TGTGCCAGCAGCGTAGACGGGGGAAGGGAAAAACTGTTTTTT	TRBJ1-4	NA	medium-sized	TRBV9
CASSLVGDGSNQPQHF	TGTGCCAGCAGTCTTGTAGGGGATGGGAGCAATCAGCCCCAGCATTTT	TRBJ1-5	NA	NA	TRBV6-6
CASSLPFDSSSGNTIYF	TGTGCCAGCAGCTTGCCCTTCGACTCCAGCTCTGGAAACACCATATATTTT	TRBJ1-3	NA	NA	TRBV11-2
CASSLGHGGTDTQYF	TGTGCCAGCAGCTTAGGCCATGGGGGCACAGATACGCAGTATTTT	TRBJ2-3	NA	NA	TRBV7-2
CASSRGLAGGTTYNEQFF	TGTGCCAGCAGCCGAGGACTAGCGGGAGGTACCACCTACAATGAGCAGTTCTTC	TRBJ2-1	TRBD2	NA	TRBV11-2
CASTFDITTGNTIYF	TGTGCCAGCACTTTTGACATCACTACTGGAAACACCATATATTTT	TRBJ1-3	NA	NA	TRBV28
CASSGGQNQPQHF	TGTGCCAGCAGTGGAGGGCAGAATCAGCCCCAGCATTTT	TRBJ1-5	NA	few	TRBV2
CASSIEGVMNTEAFF	TGTGCCAGTAGTATCGAAGGGGTCATGAACACTGAAGCTTTCTTT	TRBJ1-1	NA	NA	TRBV19
CASSFTSGGLLQETQYF	TGTGCCAGCAGCTTTACTAGCGGGGGGCTCCTCCAAGAGACCCAGTACTTC	TRBJ2-5	TRBD2	NA	TRBV11-2
CASGDNEKLFF	TGTGCCAGCGGGGACAATGAAAAACTGTTTTTT	TRBJ1-4	NA	NA	TRBV6-1
CSVGLGYTYEQYF	TGCAGCGTTGGTCTTGGATACACCTACGAGCAGTACTTC	TRBJ2-7	NA	NA	TRBV29-1
CASSRTSGRDTQYF	TGTGCCAGCAGCCGGACTAGCGGAAGAGATACGCAGTATTTT	TRBJ2-3	TRBD2	NA	TRBV7-8
CASREGKPQHF	TGTGCCAGCAGGGAAGGGAAGCCCCAGCATTTT	TRBJ1-5	NA	NA	TRBV6-1
CASSASGQETPYEQYF	TGTGCCAGCAGCGCCTCGGGACAGGAAACCCCCTACGAGCAGTACTTC	TRBJ2-7	TRBD1	NA	TRBV9
CASSLEAGAGSTQYF	TGTGCCAGCAGCTTAGAGGCGGGAGCAGGTAGTACCCAGTACTTC	TRBJ2-5	TRBD2	NA	TRBV7-2
CASSSGTMNSPLHF	TGCGCCAGCAGTTCCGGGACAATGAATTCACCCCTCCACTTT	TRBJ1-6	NA	NA	TRBV5-1
CASSFGVAGDTFRF	TGTGCCAGCAGCTTCGGGGTAGCGGGTGACACCTTTAGGTTC	TRBJ2-7	TRBD2	NA	TRBV5-4
CASSLRGAGEQFF	TGTGCCAGCAGCTTGAGGGGGGCAGGTGAGCAGTTCTTC	TRBJ2-1	NA	NA	TRBV11-3
CASIWGGSSYNEQFF	TGTGCCAGCATCTGGGGGGGGAGCTCCTACAATGAGCAGTTCTTC	TRBJ2-1	TRBD2	NA	TRBV6-6
CASRPGRGLLANEQFF	TGTGCCAGCAGACCCGGGCGGGGGTTATTAGCGAATGAGCAGTTCTTC	TRBJ2-1	TRBD2	NA	TRBV7-2
CASSLYLIRDTQYF	TGTGCCAGCAGCTTGTATTTGATAAGGGATACGCAGTATTTT	TRBJ2-3	NA	NA	TRBV5-6
CASSLWSYEQYF	TGTGCCAGCAGCTTGTGGTCCTACGAGCAGTACTTC	TRBJ2-7	NA	NA	TRBV7-2
CASNSDREAFF	TGTGCCAGCAACTCTGACAGGGAAGCTTTCTTT	TRBJ1-1	NA	once	TRBV6-1
CASGITGGSYEQYF	TGTGCCAGCGGGATCACAGGGGGCTCCTACGAGCAGTACTTC	TRBJ2-7	TRBD1	NA	TRBV28
CASSLDVVSSLQYF	TGTGCCAGCAGCTTAGATGTGGTCAGTTCGCTGCAGTATTTT	TRBJ2-3	NA	NA	TRBV11-2
CASSFGPAYEQYF	TGTGCCAGCAGCTTCGGACCTGCCTACGAGCAGTACTTC	TRBJ2-7	NA	NA	TRBV7-6
CASTETGNSYEQYF	TGTGCCAGTACCGAGACAGGGAACTCCTACGAGCAGTACTTC	TRBJ2-7	TRBD1	NA	TRBV19
CSVAAQGSSNEKLFF	TGCAGCGTTGCAGCCCAGGGATCATCTAATGAAAAACTGTTTTTT	TRBJ1-4	NA	NA	TRBV29-1
CASSVARGVGETQYF	TGTGCCAGCAGCGTAGCTCGGGGCGTCGGAGAGACCCAGTACTTC	TRBJ2-5	NA	NA	TRBV9
CASSLVGNSGNTIYF	TGTGCCAGCAGCTTGGTGGGTAACTCTGGAAACACCATATATTTT	TRBJ1-3	NA	NA	TRBV5-6
CASSSFPRSSYEQYF	TGTGCCAGCAGCTCCTTCCCCCGGAGCTCCTACGAGCAGTACTTC	TRBJ2-7	NA	NA	TRBV11-2
CASSLGLAGVYEQYF	TGTGCCAGCAGTTTGGGGCTAGCGGGGGTCTACGAGCAGTACTTC	TRBJ2-7	TRBD2	NA	TRBV27
CASSRSTGGGWTGELFF	TGTGCCAGCAGCCGATCGACAGGGGGCGGATGGACCGGGGAGCTGTTTTTT	TRBJ2-2	TRBD1	NA	TRBV7-2
CASSLTLLAGGTDNEQFF	TGTGCCAGCAGCTTAACATTGCTAGCGGGAGGAACGGACAATGAGCAGTTCTTC	TRBJ2-1	TRBD2	few	TRBV7-3
CASSQDRLRYEQYF	TGCGCCAGCAGCCAAGACAGGCTACGCTACGAGCAGTACTTC	TRBJ2-7	NA	NA	TRBV4-3
CASSLQLAGATDTQYF	TGTGCCAGCAGCCTCCAACTAGCGGGAGCCACAGATACGCAGTATTTT	TRBJ2-3	TRBD2	NA	TRBV7-2
CATSRGTGETQYF	TGTGCCACCAGCAGAGGTACGGGGGAGACCCAGTACTTC	TRBJ2-5	NA	NA	TRBV15
CASSYATGTGTGELFF	TGTGCCAGCAGTTACGCCACCGGGACAGGAACCGGGGAGCTGTTTTTT	TRBJ2-2	TRBD1	NA	TRBV6-6
CASSPQDASSGNTIYF	TGTGCCAGCTCACCACAGGACGCCAGCTCTGGAAACACCATATATTTT	TRBJ1-3	NA	NA	TRBV18
CASSQQGGNEKLFF	TGTGCCAGCAGCCAACAGGGGGGTAATGAAAAACTGTTTTTT	TRBJ1-4	TRBD1	few	TRBV11-2
CASSPAPGEETQYF	TGTGCCAGCTCACCAGCTCCAGGAGAAGAGACCCAGTACTTC	TRBJ2-5	NA	NA	TRBV18
CASSLFAGGPDEQFF	TGTGCCAGCAGCTTATTTGCGGGGGGGCCTGATGAGCAGTTCTTC	TRBJ2-1	TRBD2	NA	TRBV5-6
CAISDSNSIYNEQFF	TGTGCCATCAGTGATTCGAACTCGATATACAATGAGCAGTTCTTC	TRBJ2-1	NA	NA	TRBV10-3
CASSRERQGLNYGYTF	TGTGCCAGCAGCCGGGAAAGACAGGGTTTGAACTATGGCTACACCTTC	TRBJ1-2	TRBD1	NA	TRBV5-6
CASSLDSQAWYTEAFF	TGTGCCAGCAGCTTAGACAGCCAGGCTTGGTACACTGAAGCTTTCTTT	TRBJ1-1	NA	few	TRBV7-9